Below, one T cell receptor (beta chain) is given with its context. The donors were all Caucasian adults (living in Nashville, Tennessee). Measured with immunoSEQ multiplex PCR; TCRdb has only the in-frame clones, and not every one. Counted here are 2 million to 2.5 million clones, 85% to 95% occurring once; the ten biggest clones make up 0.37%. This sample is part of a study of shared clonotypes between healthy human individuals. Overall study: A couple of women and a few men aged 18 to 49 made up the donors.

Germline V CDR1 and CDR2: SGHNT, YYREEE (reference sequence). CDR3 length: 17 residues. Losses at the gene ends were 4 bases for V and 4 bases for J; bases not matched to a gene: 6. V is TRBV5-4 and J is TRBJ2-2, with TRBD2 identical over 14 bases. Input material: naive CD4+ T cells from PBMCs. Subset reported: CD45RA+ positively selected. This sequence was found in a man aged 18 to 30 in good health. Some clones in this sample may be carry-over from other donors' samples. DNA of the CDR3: TGTGCCAGCAGCGCGACTAGCGGGGGGGACCCCACCGGGGAGCTGTTTTTT. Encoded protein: CASSATSGGDPTGELFF.